The 4 T cell receptor beta chains below were found in one sample sequenced in a study of STAT3 mutations in large granular lymphocyte leukemia. Study results and limitations: Every T-cell large granular lymphocyte leukemia patient had at least one immunodominant TCR beta clonotype.

Measured with immunoSEQ multiplex PCR; TCRdb has only the in-frame clones, and not every one. The sample lists 10,000 to 15,000 clones, about 88% occurring once. Antigens for these TCRs are unknown. The sample taken for sequencing was PBMCs. The source is a human donor with T large granular lymphocyte leukemia. Some clones in this sample may be carry-over from other donors' samples.

The chain combines TRBV2 with TRBJ1-5; TRBD1 matches 7 bases. CDR3 length: 12 residues. The ends lost 6 bases at V and 9 bases at J; junction bases unmatched: 5. Germline loops: CDR1 SNHLY, CDR2 FYNNEI. The CDR3 coding sequence is TGTGCCAGCAGCCCCGACAGGGCGCCCCAGCATTTT. Its translation: CASSPDRAPQHF. Based on the CDR3 plus reference TRBV2 and TRBJ1-5, the full variable domain is EPEVTQTPSHQVTQMGQEVILRCVPISNHLYFYWYRQILGQKVEFLVSFYNNEISEKSEIFDDQFSVERPDGSNFTLKIRSTKLEDSAMYFCASSPDRAPQHFGDGTRLSIL.

V and J are TRBV6-5 and TRBJ2-3; D is uncertain. CDR1 and CDR2 (germline): MNHEY, SVGAGI. The V end lost 4 bases, the J end lost 0 bases, and 8 bases lay between the germline ends. The CDR3 length is 14 residues. CDR3 sequence reads: CASSSIKSTDTQYF. The DNA of the CDR3 is TGTGCCAGCAGTTCTATCAAAAGCACAGATACGCAGTATTTT.

The chain links TRBV18 to TRBJ2-7, with D perhaps TRBD1 (6 bases). CDR3 length: 13 residues. V was shortened by 3 bases and J by 6 bases, with 12 bases between the two germline ends. The germline gives CDR1 KGHSH, CDR2 LQKENI. This CDR3 is CASSPLQDSEQYF. In DNA form, the CDR3 reads TGTGCCAGCTCACCCTTACAGGACAGCGAGCAGTACTTC. Drawing the rest from reference TRBV18 and TRBJ2-7, the complete variable domain is NAGVMQNPRHLVRRRGQEARLRCSPMKGHSHVYWYRQLPEEGLKFMVYLQKENIIDESGMPKERFSAEFPKEGPSILRIQQVVRGDSAAYFCASSPLQDSEQYFGPGTRLTVT.

This clone occurred a few times. This chain joins TRBV5-1 and TRBJ2-7; D not resolved. Germline CDR1 reads SGHRS; CDR2 reads YFSETQ. The V end was cut by 7 bases, the J end by 1 base, with 12 bases between. This CDR3 is built from 13 residues. CDR3 amino acids: CASLRTDSYEQYV. CDR3 nucleotides: TGCGCCAGCTTACGGACGGATTCCTACGAGCAGTACGTC.